This passage covers 8 T cell receptor beta chains from one sample sequenced in a study of CD8 T cells in ankylosing spondylitis (TCRdb year 2017). Library generation was performed with 5' RACE. The data were produced on an Illumina HiSeq 2500. TCRdb handled the public reads itself, with Q25 trimming in fastp and clone calling in MiXCR, and kept productive beta chains. One record per CDR3 amino acid sequence lists the most common genes and DNA. In all, the sample holds approximately 350,000 distinct CDR3 sequences, and roughly 15% of those were seen once. The ten most abundant clones make up about 1% of the sample. Sequenced material: blood, either unsorted or a sorted T cell fraction (not recorded which). These receptors all come from a male donor with ankylosing spondylitis or in good health (not recorded which).

This clonotype was picked up a small number of times. The genes are TRBV5-1 and TRBJ2-3; D unresolved. This CDR3 comprises 15 residues. The germline gives CDR1 SGHRS, CDR2 YFSETQ. V was shortened by 0 bases and J by 0 bases, with 8 bases between the two germline ends. The CDR3 nucleotides are TGCGCCAGCAGCTTGGCCCCGTCTAGCACAGATACGCAGTATTTT. This gives the protein CASSLAPSSTDTQYF.

This clonotype has just a few counts. The chain recombines TRBV6-1 with TRBJ1-6, with 8 bases aligning to TRBD1. Germline V gives CDR1 MNHNS, CDR2 SASEGT. Trimming cost V 7 bases and J 5 bases; bases outside gene matches: 4. There are 14 residues in the CDR3. This CDR3 reads CASMRGQDNSPLHF. The CDR3 DNA reads as TGTGCCAGCATGAGGGGACAGGATAATTCACCCCTCCACTTT.

The V gene is TRBV4-1, the J gene TRBJ2-2, with a tentative D call TRBD2 (6 bases). The CDR3 is 15 residues long. Germline V lookup: CDR1 MGHRA, CDR2 YSYEKL. Trimming pared 4 bases from V and 0 bases from J, leaving 9 bases between. The CDR3 loop is CASSPGLANTGELFF. The DNA for the CDR3 is TGCGCCAGCAGCCCGGGACTCGCGAACACCGGGGAGCTGTTTTTT.

There are a few counts of this clonotype. CDR3 residues: CASSWSTFEKLFF. Written as DNA, the CDR3 is TGTGCCAGCAGCTGGAGTACGTTCGAAAAACTGTTTTTT. The rearrangement uses TRBV5-5 and TRBJ1-4, with D unresolved. Germline CDR1 is SGHKS and CDR2 is YYEKEE (reference sequence). This CDR3 region has 13 residues. V dropped 3 bases and J dropped 8 bases, with 11 bases sitting between them.

This clonotype was counted a few times. The chain couples TRBV9 to TRBJ2-3; D is perhaps TRBD2 (6 bases). Trimming removed 0 bases from V and 6 bases from J, with 11 bases in between. There are 14 residues in the CDR3. Per the germline V gene, CDR1 is SGDLS and CDR2 is YYNGEE. This chain's CDR3 is CASSVGAGGDTQYF. The CDR3 nucleotides are TGTGCCAGCAGCGTAGGGGCAGGAGGGGATACGCAGTATTTT.

This chain links TRBV12-3 or TRBV12-4 with TRBJ2-1; 9 nucleotides agree with TRBD2. CDR3 length: 16 residues. With V trimmed by 4 bases and J by 7 bases, 11 bases remained unmatched. The CDR3 DNA reads as TGTGCCAGCAGTTCGCACTCTAGCGGGGTCTTTAATGAGCAGTTCTTC. Amino acid sequence: CASSSHSSGVFNEQFF.

In this sample, this clonotype turned up a few times. The CDR3 coding sequence is TGTGCCAGCAGAGTAGGGGGTTCCTACAATGAGCAGTTCTTC. It translates to CASRVGGSYNEQFF. The rearrangement uses TRBV7-2 and TRBJ2-1; weak D call: TRBD1 (6 bases). CDR1 SGHTA and CDR2 FQGNSA come from the germline V gene. The germline V and J ends were trimmed by 6 bases and 1 base, with 10 bases remaining between them. The CDR3 covers 14 residues.

This clonotype came up once. The chain links TRBV6-6 to TRBJ2-4; D is undetermined. Deletions cut 8 bases from V and 4 bases from J, with 12 bases between. CDR3 size: 13 residues. CDR1 and CDR2 from the germline V gene are MNHNY and SVGAGI (reference sequence). CDR3 residues: CASVSETKNIQYF. CDR3 coding DNA: TGTGCCAGCGTAAGCGAAACGAAAAACATTCAGTACTTC.